The entry below describes one T cell receptor (beta chain). Antigen unknown. Primers included in the PCR were 60 Vbeta and 13 Jbeta primers. Profiling relied on immunoSEQ multiplex PCR, and the TCRdb table lists in-frame clones only, not all of them. The sample has 150,000 to 200,000 clones, approximately 70% seen once. Every donor was a healthy person donating bone marrow. These data are taken from a study of cytomegalovirus exposure and HLA in healthy donors. Germline CDR1 and CDR2: SGHTA and FQGNSA. The CDR3 loop spans 17 amino acids. J gave up 5 bases and V 5 bases, and 9 bases lay outside the gene matches. The study, taken as a whole, reports: The study designated 150 or so TCR beta chains cytomegalovirus-associated. The later analysis indicated that the majority of CMV-associated TCR beta chains appeared HLA-restricted. Later analysis revealed greater clonal expansion in HLA-associated TCR beta chains than in equally common others.

The sequence was obtained from a woman in her thirties or forties in good health and CMV-seropositive. Sequencing used PBMCs. The chain recombines TRBV7-2 with TRBJ2-5; 15 bases are shared with TRBD2. CDR3 in DNA: TGTGCCAGCAGCCCCTGGACTAGCGGGGGGGCCAGGGAGACCCAGTACTTC. Its protein is CASSPWTSGGARETQYF.